The clone carrying this T cell receptor beta chain appeared a few times. The antigen is unknown. The CDR3 has 16 residues. With 2 bases removed from V and 1 base from J, the gap between germline ends came to 12 bases. Germline CDR1 is MDHEN and CDR2 is SYDVKM. The source of the sample is a study of type 1 regulatory T cells. Study-wide context: T-allo10 is an in vitro-generated, Tr1-enriched CD4 T cell product specific for alloantigen. The study's findings and limits: Compared with non-Tr1 cells, Tr1 cells showed a narrower TCR repertoire.

TCRdb reanalysed the reads using MiXCR and keeps one entry per CDR3 protein. Of roughly 5,000 distinct CDR3 sequences in the sample, around 26% were seen once. The receptor was isolated from a human donor in good health. Material for sequencing was cultured type 1 regulatory T (Tr1) cells, either the whole culture or a sorted fraction (not recorded which). The chain combines TRBV28 with TRBJ1-5, with D possibly being TRBD1 (5 bases). As DNA, the CDR3 is TGTGCCAGCAGTTTACTCCGGGGACCAAGCAATCAGCCCCAGCATTTT. This translates into CASSLLRGPSNQPQHF.